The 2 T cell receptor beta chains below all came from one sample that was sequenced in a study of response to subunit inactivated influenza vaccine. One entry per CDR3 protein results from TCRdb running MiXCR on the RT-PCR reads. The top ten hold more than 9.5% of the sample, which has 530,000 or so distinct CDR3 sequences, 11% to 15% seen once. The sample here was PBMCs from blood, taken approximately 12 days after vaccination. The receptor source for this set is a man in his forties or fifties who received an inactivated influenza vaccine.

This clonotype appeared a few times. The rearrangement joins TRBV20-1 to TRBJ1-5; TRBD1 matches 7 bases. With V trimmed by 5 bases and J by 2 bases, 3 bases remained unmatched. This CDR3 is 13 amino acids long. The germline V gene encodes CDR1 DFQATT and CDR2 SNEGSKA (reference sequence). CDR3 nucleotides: TGCAGTGCTGCTACAGGGGGCAATCAGCCCCAGCATTTT. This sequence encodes CSAATGGNQPQHF.

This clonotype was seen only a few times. The CDR3 coding sequence is TGTGCCATCAGTGGACAGGGGGACAATGAGCAGTTCTTC. Translating gives CAISGQGDNEQFF. The chain couples TRBV10-3 to TRBJ2-1; 9 bases align to TRBD1. The germline V gene encodes CDR1 ENHRY and CDR2 SYGVKD. The CDR3 runs 13 residues. The ends lost 4 bases at V and 5 bases at J; junction bases unmatched: 0.